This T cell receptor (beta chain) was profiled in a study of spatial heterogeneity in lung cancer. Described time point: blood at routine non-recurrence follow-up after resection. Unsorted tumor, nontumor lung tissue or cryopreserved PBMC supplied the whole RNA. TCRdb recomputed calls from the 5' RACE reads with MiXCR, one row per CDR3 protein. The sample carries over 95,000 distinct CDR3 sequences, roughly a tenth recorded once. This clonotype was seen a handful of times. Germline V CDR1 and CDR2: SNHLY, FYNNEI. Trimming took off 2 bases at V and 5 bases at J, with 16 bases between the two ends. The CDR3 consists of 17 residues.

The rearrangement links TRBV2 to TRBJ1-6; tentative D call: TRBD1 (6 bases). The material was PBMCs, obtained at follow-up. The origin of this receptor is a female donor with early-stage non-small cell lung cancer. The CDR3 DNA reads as TGTGCCAGCAGTGAACGGCGGGGGGCTATGGATAATTCACCCCTCCACTTT. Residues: CASSERRGAMDNSPLHF.